The 20 T cell receptor beta chains below all came from one sample that was sequenced in a study of blood T cell repertoires in COVID-19. Clones were sequenced by immunoSEQ multiplex PCR, and TCRdb holds only the in-frame ones, with some missing. Among roughly 370,000 clones listed, about 83% were seen once. The source material was PBMCs or T cells enriched from blood (not recorded which). Every receptor here comes from a woman aged 45-59 years who had recovered from COVID-19.

In DNA form, the CDR3 reads TGTGCCAGCAGTTTAGGGGTGGGGGGGTCAGATACGCAGTATTTT. Amino acids: CASSLGVGGSDTQYF. The chain is built from TRBV27 and TRBJ2-3, with TRBD2 matching over 7 bases. After removal of 2 bases from V and 4 bases from J, the junction contained 6 bases not matched to a gene. In germline, CDR1 is MNHEY, CDR2 SMNVEV (reference sequence). The CDR3 consists of 15 residues.

V is TRBV11-2 and J is TRBJ2-2, with 8 bases lining up with TRBD2. The CDR3 contains 14 residues. Losses at the gene ends were 3 bases for V and 5 bases for J; bases not matched to a gene: 2. Germline V gives CDR1 SGHAT, CDR2 FQNNGV. The chain's CDR3 is CASSFGGGTGELFF. The DNA for the CDR3 is TGTGCCAGCAGCTTCGGCGGGGGGACCGGGGAGCTGTTTTTT. Using reference TRBV11-2 and TRBJ2-2 for the parts outside the CDR3, the full variable domain is EAGVAQSPRYKIIEKRQSVAFWCNPISGHATLYWYQQILGQGPKLLIQFQNNGVVDDSQLPKDRFSAERLKGVDSTLKIQPAKLEDSAVYLCASSFGGGTGELFFGEGSRLTVL.

The V call is TRBV2, the J call TRBJ2-7; D uncertain. This CDR3 contains 13 residues. In germline, CDR1 is SNHLY, CDR2 FYNNEI. Trimming removed 7 bases at V and 1 base at J, with 11 bases between. Written as DNA, the CDR3 is TGTGCCAGCACCAAAGAGAGTTCCTACGAGCAGTACTTC. This translates into CASTKESSYEQYF.

The chain links TRBV27 to TRBJ2-3; unclear D gene. Looked up from germline, CDR1 is MNHEY and CDR2 is SMNVEV (reference sequence). V was pared by 2 bases and J by 3 bases, with 9 bases between. The CDR3 contains 14 residues. CDR3 in DNA: TGTGCCAGCAGTTTAGTAATGAGTACAGATACGCAGTATTTT. Amino acid sequence: CASSLVMSTDTQYF.

The sample holds a few counts of this clone. This chain uses TRBV7-2 with TRBJ1-2, with D possibly TRBD1 on 5 matching bases. The CDR3 consists of 14 residues. Trimming shortened V by 2 bases and J by 2 bases, and 9 bases separated the two germline ends. The germline V gene encodes CDR1 SGHTA and CDR2 FQGNSA. The CDR3 reads CASSLSRGNYGYTF. For the CDR3, the DNA is TGTGCCAGCAGCTTATCAAGGGGCAACTATGGCTACACCTTC.

The V gene is TRBV6-5, the J gene TRBJ2-2; possible D gene TRBD1, 6 bases. CDR1 and CDR2 (germline): MNHEY, SVGAGI. The germline V and J ends were trimmed by 7 bases and 1 base, with 13 bases remaining between them. The CDR3 loop spans 15 amino acids. CDR3 DNA: TGTGCCAGCACCCAGGGGAACTGGAACACCGGGGAGCTGTTTTTT. Protein sequence: CASTQGNWNTGELFF.

V gene TRBV7-9 combines with J gene TRBJ2-5, with 7 nucleotides matching TRBD2. Per germline, CDR1 SEHNR and CDR2 FQNEAQ (reference sequence). The CDR3 has 14 amino acids. The V segment lost 1 base and the J segment 3 bases; nucleotides outside the gene matches: 2. CDR3 in DNA: TGTGCCAGCAGCTTAGTGGGGGGGAAAGAGACCCAGTACTTC. This encodes CASSLVGGKETQYF.

This chain uses TRBV14 with TRBJ1-2; D not resolved. The length of the CDR3 is 15 residues. The V gene's germline CDR1 is SGHDN and CDR2 FVKESK. V gave up 0 bases and J gave up 4 bases, with 12 bases separating them. The CDR3 DNA sequence: TGTGCCAGCAGCCAAGAGAACATCATCGCCTATGGCTACACCTTC. Amino acids: CASSQENIIAYGYTF.

The chain uses TRBV4-1 and TRBJ1-1; D might be TRBD1 (5 bases). Germline V CDR1 and CDR2: MGHRA, YSYEKL. The CDR3 has 15 residues. Between the trimmed V and J ends, which lost 0 bases and 4 bases, there was a span of 12 bases. CDR3 DNA sequence: TGCGCCAGCAGCCAAGATATCGGGGGAATCACTGAAGCTTTCTTT. Its translation is CASSQDIGGITEAFF.

As DNA, the CDR3 is TGTGCCAGAGATGAGCGGGGCCTTTTATACAATGAGCAGTTCTTC. Residues: CARDERGLLYNEQFF. The genes are TRBV7-5 and TRBJ2-1; no DNA check was done on the table's D call, TRBD2. TRBV7-5 is deemed a pseudogene. The CDR3 has 15 residues.

The rearrangement joins TRBV19 to TRBJ1-2, with D perhaps TRBD1 (5 bases). The germline gives CDR1 LNHDA, CDR2 SQIVND (reference sequence). Trimming took 1 base from V and 7 from J, leaving 13 bases between them. CDR3 length equals 14 residues. DNA for the CDR3: TGTGCCAGTAGTATAGGGGCAGGGTCGGCTGGCTACACCTTC. Translation gives CASSIGAGSAGYTF. The full variable domain, completed using reference TRBV19 and TRBJ1-2, is DGGITQSPKYLFRKEGQNVTLSCEQNLNHDAMYWYRQDPGQGLRLIYYSQIVNDFQKGDIAEGYSVSREKKESFPLTVTSAQKNPTAFYLCASSIGAGSAGYTFGSGTRLTVV.

The V gene is TRBV7-2, the J gene TRBJ1-2; the match to TRBD1 covers 10 bases. V lost 3 bases, J lost 8 bases, and 12 bases stayed unmatched. Germline V gives CDR1 SGHTA, CDR2 FQGNSA. CDR3 length equals 16 residues. In DNA form, the CDR3 reads TGTGCCAGCAGCTTCGGGACAGGGGTTCTTTCGAGGGGCTACACCTTC. Translating gives CASSFGTGVLSRGYTF.

The table lists this clone with a count of one. V and J are TRBV5-1 and TRBJ2-1, with D possibly TRBD2 on 7 matching bases. In germline, CDR1 is SGHRS, CDR2 YFSETQ. CDR3 length: 14 amino acids. Trimming removed 4 bases at V and 11 bases at J, with 19 bases between. In nucleotides, the CDR3 is TGCGCCAGCAGCCCGGGGGGCCGGAACACAAAGCAGTTCTTC. Protein sequence: CASSPGGRNTKQFF.

The CDR3 coding sequence is TGTGCCAGCAGTTTTAGTCGGGAGCAGTACTTC. Translating gives CASSFSREQYF. V usage is TRBV5-6 and J usage is TRBJ2-7, with D unresolved. Germline assignment: CDR1 SGHDT and CDR2 YYEEEE. CDR3 length: 11 residues. Trimming removed 5 bases at V and 7 bases at J, with 10 bases between.

The chain couples TRBV20-1 to TRBJ2-3; weak D call: TRBD2 (6 bases). CDR1 and CDR2 from the germline V gene are DFQATT and SNEGSKA (reference sequence). This CDR3 is 11 amino acids long. V was cut by 6 bases and J by 5 bases, with 9 bases left in between. This CDR3 is CSAPGVDTQYF. CDR3 sequence (DNA): TGCAGTGCCCCGGGGGTAGATACGCAGTATTTT.

The chain is built from TRBV4-3 and TRBJ1-5; D call uncertain. CDR1 is LGHNA and CDR2 is YSLEER in the germline V gene. V lost 0 bases and J 9 bases, leaving 27 bases between the germline ends. The CDR3 covers 19 residues. In nucleotides, the CDR3 is TGCGCCAGCAGCCAAGAGCCCTTTACCCCAGGTCGCCTCCATCGGCCCCAGCATTTT. Translated, it gives CASSQEPFTPGRLHRPQHF.

In this sample, this clone turned up a few times. The chain links TRBV7-6 to TRBJ1-6, with D unresolved. In germline, CDR1 is SGHVS, CDR2 FNYEAQ. This CDR3 region has 13 residues. Trimming took off 7 bases at V and 8 bases at J, with 12 bases between the two ends. The CDR3 sequence: CASKALLDSPLHF. The CDR3 DNA reads TGTGCCAGCAAAGCCCTTCTCGATTCACCCCTCCACTTT. The entire variable domain, with the rest obtained from reference TRBV7-6 and TRBJ1-6, is as follows: GAGVSQSPRYKVTKRGQDVALRCDPISGHVSLYWYRQALGQGPEFLTYFNYEAQQDKSGLPNDRFSAERPEGSISTLTIQRTEQRDSAMYRCASKALLDSPLHFGNGTRLTVT.

This chain uses TRBV7-2 with TRBJ1-2, with 8 positions matching TRBD1. CDR3 length: 15 residues. V gave up 4 bases and J gave up 5 bases; unmatched junction bases: 9. Germline lookup yields CDR1 SGHTA and CDR2 FQGNSA. Written as DNA, the CDR3 is TGTGCCAGCAGCTCACGGACAGGGATGGGATATGGCTACACCTTC. Amino acid sequence: CASSSRTGMGYGYTF.

The chain links TRBV3-1 (or the pseudogene TRBV3-2) to TRBJ2-2; a possible D gene is TRBD1 (6 bases). The germline V gene encodes CDR1 LGHDT and CDR2 YNNKEL (reference sequence). This CDR3 spans 16 amino acids. V was clipped by 6 bases and J by 4 bases, with 18 bases between them. The CDR3 spells CASSNQGRDGTGELFF. The DNA for the CDR3 is TGTGCCAGCAGTAACCAGGGGCGAGACGGCACCGGGGAGCTGTTTTTT.

The chain links TRBV20-1 to TRBJ2-1; D ambiguous. V was cut by 3 bases and J by 8 bases, with 17 bases left in between. Germline V gives CDR1 DFQATT, CDR2 SNEGSKA (reference sequence). The CDR3 loop spans 14 amino acids. CDR3 in DNA: TGCAGTGCTAGTAGGTCAGGATCATACGATGAGCAGTTCTTC. This gives the protein CSASRSGSYDEQFF.